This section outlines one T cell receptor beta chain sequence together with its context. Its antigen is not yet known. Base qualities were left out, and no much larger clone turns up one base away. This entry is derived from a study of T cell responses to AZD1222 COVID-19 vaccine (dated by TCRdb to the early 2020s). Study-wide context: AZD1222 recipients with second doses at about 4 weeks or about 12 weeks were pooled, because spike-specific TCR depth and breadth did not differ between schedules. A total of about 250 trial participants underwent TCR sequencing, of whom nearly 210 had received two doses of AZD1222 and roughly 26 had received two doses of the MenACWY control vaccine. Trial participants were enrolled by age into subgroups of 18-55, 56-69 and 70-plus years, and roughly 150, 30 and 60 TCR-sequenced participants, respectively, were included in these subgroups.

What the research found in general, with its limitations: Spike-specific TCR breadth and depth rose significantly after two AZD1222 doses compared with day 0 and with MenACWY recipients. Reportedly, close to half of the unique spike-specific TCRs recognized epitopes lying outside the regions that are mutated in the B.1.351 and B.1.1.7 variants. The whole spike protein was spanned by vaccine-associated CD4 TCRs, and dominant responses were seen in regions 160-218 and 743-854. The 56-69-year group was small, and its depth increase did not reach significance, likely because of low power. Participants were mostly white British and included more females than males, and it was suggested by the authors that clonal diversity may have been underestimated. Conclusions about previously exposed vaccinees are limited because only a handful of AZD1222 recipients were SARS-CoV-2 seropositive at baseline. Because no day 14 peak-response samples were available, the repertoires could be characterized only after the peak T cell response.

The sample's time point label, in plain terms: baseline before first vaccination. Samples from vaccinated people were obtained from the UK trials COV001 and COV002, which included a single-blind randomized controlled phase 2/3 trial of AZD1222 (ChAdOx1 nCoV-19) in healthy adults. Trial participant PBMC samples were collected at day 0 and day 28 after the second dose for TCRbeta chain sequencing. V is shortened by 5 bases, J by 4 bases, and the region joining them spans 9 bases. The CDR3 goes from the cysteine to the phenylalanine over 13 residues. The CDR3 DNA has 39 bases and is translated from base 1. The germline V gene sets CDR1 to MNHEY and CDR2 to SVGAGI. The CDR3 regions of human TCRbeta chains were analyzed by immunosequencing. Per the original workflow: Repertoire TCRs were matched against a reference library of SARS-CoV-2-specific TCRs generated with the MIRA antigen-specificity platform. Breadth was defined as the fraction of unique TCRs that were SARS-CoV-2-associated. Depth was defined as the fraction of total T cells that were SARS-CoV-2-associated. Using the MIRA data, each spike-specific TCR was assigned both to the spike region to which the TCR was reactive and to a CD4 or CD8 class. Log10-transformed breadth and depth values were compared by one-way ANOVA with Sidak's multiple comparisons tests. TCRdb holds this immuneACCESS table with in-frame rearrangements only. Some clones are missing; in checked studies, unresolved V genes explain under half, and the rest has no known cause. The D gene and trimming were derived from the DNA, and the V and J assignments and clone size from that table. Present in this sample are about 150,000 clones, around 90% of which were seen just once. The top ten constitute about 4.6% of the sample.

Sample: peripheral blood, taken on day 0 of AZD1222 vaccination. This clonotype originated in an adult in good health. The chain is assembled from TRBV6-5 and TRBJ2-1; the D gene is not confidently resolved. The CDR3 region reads CASSRAGYNEQFF. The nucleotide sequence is TGTGCCAGCAGTAGGGCAGGTTACAATGAGCAGTTCTTC.